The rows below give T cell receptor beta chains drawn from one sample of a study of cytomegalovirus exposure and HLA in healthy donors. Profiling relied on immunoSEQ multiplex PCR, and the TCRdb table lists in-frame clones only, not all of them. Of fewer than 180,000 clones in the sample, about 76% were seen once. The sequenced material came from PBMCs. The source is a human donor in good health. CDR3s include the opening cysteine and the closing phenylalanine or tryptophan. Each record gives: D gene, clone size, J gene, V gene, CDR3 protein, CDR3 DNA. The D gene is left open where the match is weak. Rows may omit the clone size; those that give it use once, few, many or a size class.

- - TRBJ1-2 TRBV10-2 CASSARDIRDGYTF TGCGCCAGCAGTGCTCGGGACATTCGAGATGGCTACACCTTC
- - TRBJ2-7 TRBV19 CASSNLEMDEQYF TGTGCCAGTAGTAATCTCGAGATGGACGAGCAGTACTTC
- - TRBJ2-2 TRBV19 CASQTEPGHARHDTGELFF TGTGCCAGTCAAACCGAACCGGGACATGCCCGCCACGACACCGGGGAGCTGTTTTTT
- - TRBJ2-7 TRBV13 CASSWTGVGEQYF TGTGCCAGCAGCTGGACGGGGGTGGGCGAGCAGTACTTC
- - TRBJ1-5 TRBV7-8 CASSSTRRPNQPQHF TGTGCCAGCAGCTCGACAAGAAGGCCTAATCAGCCCCAGCATTTT
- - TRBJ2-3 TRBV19 CASLEDFTDTQYF TGTGCCTCCTTGGAGGACTTCACAGATACGCAGTATTTT
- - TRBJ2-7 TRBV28 CASRILPGGAGEQYF TGTGCCAGCAGGATCCTTCCGGGGGGCGCGGGCGAGCAGTACTTC
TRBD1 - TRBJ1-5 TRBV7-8 CASSLEGALGNQPQHF TGTGCCAGCAGCTTAGAGGGGGCGCTTGGCAATCAGCCCCAGCATTTT
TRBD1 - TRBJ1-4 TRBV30 CAWRLWDRGLEKLFF TGTGCCTGGAGACTTTGGGACAGGGGATTGGAAAAACTGTTTTTT
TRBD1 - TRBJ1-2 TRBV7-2 CASSSDRGGRGYTF TGTGCCAGCAGCTCCGACAGGGGAGGCCGTGGCTACACCTTC
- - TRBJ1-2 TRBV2 CASSETGFNYGYTF TGTGCCAGCAGTGAAACAGGGTTCAACTATGGCTACACCTTC
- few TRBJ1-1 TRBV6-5 CASSYNGITEAFF TGTGCCAGCAGTTATAACGGGATCACTGAAGCTTTCTTT
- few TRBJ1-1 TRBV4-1 CASSQTGTPNTEAFF TGCGCCAGCAGCCAGACGGGGACACCTAACACTGAAGCTTTCTTT
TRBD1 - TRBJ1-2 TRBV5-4 CASSSTGGGGYTF TGTGCCAGCAGCAGTACAGGGGGCGGTGGCTACACCTTC
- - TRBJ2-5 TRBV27 CASSLDVSGTQYF TGTGCCAGCAGTTTAGATGTTAGTGGGACCCAGTACTTC
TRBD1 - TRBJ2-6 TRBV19 CASRPGTEGRVGANVLTF TGTGCCAGTAGGCCTGGGACAGAAGGGCGGGTTGGGGCCAACGTCCTGACTTTC
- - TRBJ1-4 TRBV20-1 CSGQINEKLFF TGCAGCGGACAGATTAATGAAAAACTGTTTTTT
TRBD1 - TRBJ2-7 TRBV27 CASRIQGAYEQYF TGTGCCAGCAGAATACAGGGGGCGTACGAGCAGTACTTC
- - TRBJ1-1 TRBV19 CASSRYFEAFF TGTGCCAGTAGTCGTTACTTTGAAGCTTTCTTT
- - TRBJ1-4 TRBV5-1 CASSDHIETFPNEKLFF TGCGCCAGCAGCGATCATATAGAGACATTTCCTAATGAAAAACTGTTTTTC
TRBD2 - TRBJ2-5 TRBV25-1 CASSEEAGTETQYF TGTGCCAGCAGTGAAGAAGCGGGAACGGAGACCCAGTACTTC
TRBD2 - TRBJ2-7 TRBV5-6 CASSMTSGGLMQYF TGTGCCAGCAGCATGACTAGCGGGGGACTGATGCAGTACTTC
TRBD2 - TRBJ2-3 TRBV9 CASSVGPSASGITDTQYF TGTGCCAGCAGCGTAGGCCCCTCGGCTAGCGGGATAACAGATACGCAGTATTTT
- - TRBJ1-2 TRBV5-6 CASSRPTGSLSYGYPF TGTGCCAGCAGTCGTCCGACAGGATCGCTTTCCTATGGCTACCCCTTC
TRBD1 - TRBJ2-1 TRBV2 CASKDRGLGREQFF TGTGCCAGCAAGGACAGGGGGCTGGGTCGCGAGCAGTTCTTC
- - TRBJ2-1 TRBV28 CASNRDISYNEQFF TGTGCCAGCAACCGGGACATTTCCTACAATGAGCAGTTCTTC
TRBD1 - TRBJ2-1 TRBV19 CATTGDLYNEQFF TGTGCCACGACAGGGGATTTGTACAATGAGCAGTTCTTC
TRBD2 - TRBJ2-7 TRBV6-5 CASSYSLAGGYEQYF TGTGCCAGCAGTTACTCTCTAGCGGGAGGCTACGAGCAGTACTTC
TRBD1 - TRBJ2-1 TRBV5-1 CASSPDRVNEQFF TGCGCCAGCAGCCCGGACAGGGTCAATGAGCAGTTCTTC
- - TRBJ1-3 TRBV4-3 CASSQDLRNTIYF TGCGCCAGCAGCCAAGATCTTAGAAACACCATATATTTT
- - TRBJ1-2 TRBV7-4 CASRRGGFIAPKTLIHGYTF TGTGCCAGCAGGCGAGGAGGGTTTATAGCTCCAAAAACCCTTATCCATGGCTACACCTTC
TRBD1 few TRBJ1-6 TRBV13 CASSPGPGQGNRYNSPLHF TGTGCCAGCAGCCCCGGACCGGGACAGGGAAACCGTTATAATTCACCCCTCCACTTT
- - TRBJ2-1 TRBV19 CASSPPTVSNEQFF TGTGCCAGTAGCCCTCCGACAGTGAGTAACGAGCAGTTCTTC
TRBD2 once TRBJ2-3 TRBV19 CASSIGGRITDTQYF TGTGCCAGTAGTATTGGCGGGAGGATAACAGATACGCAGTATTTT
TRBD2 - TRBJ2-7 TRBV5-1 CASSWGLVDPYEQYF TGCGCCAGCAGCTGGGGACTAGTCGACCCCTACGAGCAGTACTTC
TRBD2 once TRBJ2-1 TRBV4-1 CASSHLNGRASYNEQFF TGCGCCAGCAGCCATCTCAACGGGAGGGCTTCCTACAATGAGCAGTTCTTC
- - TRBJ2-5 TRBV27 CASSLDGGWQYF TGTGCCAGCAGTTTGGATGGGGGGTGGCAGTACTTC
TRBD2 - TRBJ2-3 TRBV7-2 CASSLWLAGGDTQYF TGTGCCAGCAGCTTATGGCTAGCGGGTGGAGATACGCAGTATTTT
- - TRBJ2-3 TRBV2 CASSPDRGTDTQYF TGTGCCAGCAGCCCCGACCGGGGGACAGATACGCAGTATTTT
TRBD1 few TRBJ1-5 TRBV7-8 CASSFGTGNQPQHF TGTGCCAGCAGCTTCGGGACAGGGAATCAGCCCCAGCATTTT
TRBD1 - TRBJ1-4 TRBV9 CASSGRQGTTNEKLFF TGTGCCAGCAGCGGGAGACAGGGGACAACTAATGAAAAACTGTTTTTT
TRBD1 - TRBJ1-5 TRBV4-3 CASSQDWTGVNQPQHF TGCGCCAGCAGCCAAGACTGGACAGGGGTCAATCAGCCCCAGCATTTT
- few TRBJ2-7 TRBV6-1 CASSDSEQYF TGTGCCAGCAGTGACAGCGAGCAGTACTTC
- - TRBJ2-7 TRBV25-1 CASSVLYEQYF TGTGCCAGCAGTGTACTTTACGAGCAGTACTTC
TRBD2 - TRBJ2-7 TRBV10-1 CASSPSGTAYEQYF TGCGCCAGCAGCCCGAGCGGGACCGCCTACGAGCAGTACTTC
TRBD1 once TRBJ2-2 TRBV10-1 CASSDGTGGDTGELFF TGCGCCAGCAGTGACGGGACAGGGGGCGATACCGGGGAGCTGTTTTTT
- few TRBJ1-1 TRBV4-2 CASRRTGVHTEAFF TGTGCCAGCCGAAGAACAGGTGTTCACACTGAAGCTTTCTTT
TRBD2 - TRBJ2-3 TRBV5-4 CASSSGLAETDTQYF TGTGCCAGCAGCTCGGGACTAGCGGAGACAGATACGCAGTATTTT
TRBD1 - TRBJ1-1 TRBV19 CASSFEQGRRVFF TGTGCCAGTAGTTTCGAACAGGGGCGTCGGGTTTTCTTT
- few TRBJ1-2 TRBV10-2 CASSSDTSYGYTF TGCGCCAGCTCGAGTGACACTTCCTATGGCTACACCTTC
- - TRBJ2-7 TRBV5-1 CASSLGPGSTGREGEQYF TGCGCCAGCAGCTTGGGTCCCGGCTCCACAGGGAGGGAGGGCGAGCAGTACTTC
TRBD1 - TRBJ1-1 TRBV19 CASSLGQGSGEAFF TGTGCCAGTAGTCTGGGACAGGGAAGTGGTGAAGCTTTCTTT
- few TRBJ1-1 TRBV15 CATSRELQGRWTEAFF TGTGCCACCAGCAGGGAATTACAGGGAAGGTGGACTGAAGCTTTCTTT
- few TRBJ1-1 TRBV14 CASSSYRVRDTEAFF TGTGCCAGCAGCTCCTACAGGGTTAGGGACACTGAAGCTTTCTTT
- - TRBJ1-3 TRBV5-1 CASSLAPVNSGNTIYF TGCGCCAGCAGCTTGGCTCCAGTCAACTCTGGAAACACCATATATTTT
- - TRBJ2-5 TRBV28 CASSYGRKETQYF TGTGCCAGCAGTTACGGGAGAAAAGAGACCCAGTACTTC
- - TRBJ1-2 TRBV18 CASSPDTGREVQGANYGYTF TGTGCCAGCTCACCGGATACAGGGAGAGAGGTGCAAGGGGCTAACTATGGCTACACCTTC
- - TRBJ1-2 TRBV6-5 CASRRGGGEVGYTF TGTGCCAGCAGACGCGGGGGGGGTGAAGTTGGCTACACCTTC